This TCR beta chain was recorded in a study of T cells after yellow fever vaccination (dated by TCRdb to about 2019). Turning to the overall study: The SMART-Seq v4 Ultra Low Input RNA kit was used to prepare libraries from fractions with low cell numbers. Bulk TCR alpha and beta repertoires were sequenced longitudinally to track T-cell clones before and after primary and booster YFV17D yellow fever vaccination. Blood was drawn at multiple timepoints before and after primary and secondary immunization, with bulk PBMC replicates and cell subsets isolated. Two healthy male donors, one aged 18 to 30 and one aged 30 to 39 years, were included in the cohort. General study outcomes and caveats: The study included only two donors, which limits how far the findings can be generalized. Computational filtering was required because FACS-sorted repertoires could contain abundant contaminating clonotypes from the bulk population. Compared with the primary T-cell response, the secondary T-cell response was faster but weaker, reaching its peak on day 5 rather than on day 15. A small fraction of clonotypes showed up in both the CD4 and CD8 compartments, probably as a result of convergent recombination. After the booster, most clones that had expanded after primary vaccination were detected again (over 95% of CD4 and roughly 86% of CD8), suggesting broad maintenance of memory.

The V and J ends are trimmed by 7 bases and 0 bases, leaving 16 bases between them. According to the germline V gene, CDR1 reads SGHRS and CDR2 reads YFSETQ. Its CDR3 holds 15 amino acids, cysteine through phenylalanine. The CDR3 DNA has 45 bases and is translated from base 1. TCRdb records Illumina NovaSeq 6000 as the sequencer. TCR cDNA was synthesized by 5'RACE template switching, through which a universal primer site and unique molecular identifiers were introduced. cDNA synthesis was primed from both the TCR alpha and TCR beta constant segments. Libraries were amplified in two PCR steps, with sample barcodes and sequencing adapters added in the second step. Sequencing of libraries was done on Illumina HiSeq 2500 (2x100 bp) or NovaSeq (2x150 bp). In the paper's pipeline: MIGEC handled demultiplexing of reads and collapsing into UMI consensus sequences, while MiXCR performed V(D)J alignment. Vaccine-responding clonotypes were defined with edgeR using replicate PBMC samples, requiring FDR below 0.01 and a log2 fold change above 5 up to day 15. Bulk clonotypes were assigned CD4 or CD8 identity according to which sequenced CD4 or CD8 repertoire held them at higher abundance. TCRdb reworked the public reads: Q25 trimming with fastp, MiXCR clone assembly, productive beta chains retained. Rows with a matching CDR3 protein are joined into one entry that keeps the most common DNA and genes. The V and J calls reflect TCRdb's pipeline rather than the authors' work. The sample has 300,000 to 350,000 distinct CDR3 sequences on record, 3.5% to 4.5% of them singletons. The ten largest clones capture approximately 19% of the sample.

Points on this clonotype: There is no known antigen for this receptor. No qualities accompany the bases; no much larger clone lies one base away.

Taken with the paper, the label for treatment or condition translates to: live attenuated yellow fever vaccine strain. At every blood-draw timepoint, two biological replicates of bulk PBMCs were collected. PBMCs were isolated from peripheral blood using a standard Ficoll-Paque protocol. TriZol was used to extract RNA from bulk PBMCs, from CD4 and CD8 fractions, and from dextramer-positive and dextramer-negative fractions. The sample was PBMCs, taken 15 days after the yellow fever booster vaccination. The rearrangement combines TRBV5-1 with TRBJ1-2; no D segment can be confidently identified. The sequence was collected from a man younger than 30 who received the YFV17D yellow fever vaccine. CDR3 protein: CASRPSPATNYGYTF. In nucleotide form, the sequence is TGCGCCAGCCGGCCCAGTCCGGCTACTAACTATGGCTACACCTTC.